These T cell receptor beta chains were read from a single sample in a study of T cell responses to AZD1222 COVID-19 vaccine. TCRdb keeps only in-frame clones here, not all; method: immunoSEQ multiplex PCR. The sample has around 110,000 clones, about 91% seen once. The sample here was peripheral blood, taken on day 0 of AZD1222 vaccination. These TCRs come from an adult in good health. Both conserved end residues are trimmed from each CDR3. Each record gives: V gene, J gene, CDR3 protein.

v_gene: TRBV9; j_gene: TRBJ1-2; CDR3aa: ASSARVAVIANYGYT
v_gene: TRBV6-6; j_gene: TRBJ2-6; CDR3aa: ASYMAAGANVLT
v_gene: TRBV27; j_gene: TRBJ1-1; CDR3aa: ASSSPFINTEAF
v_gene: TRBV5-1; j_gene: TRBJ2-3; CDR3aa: ASSPGTDHSTDTQY
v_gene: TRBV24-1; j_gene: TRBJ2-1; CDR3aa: ATSDFRGRSYNEQF
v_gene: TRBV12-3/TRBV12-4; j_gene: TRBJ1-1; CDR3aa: ASILGQAPEAF
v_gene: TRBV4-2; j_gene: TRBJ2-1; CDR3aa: ASSQGFSGISYNEQF
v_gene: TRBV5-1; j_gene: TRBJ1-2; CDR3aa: ASSLRTGVNYGYT
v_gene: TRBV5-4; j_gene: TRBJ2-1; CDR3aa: ASSSGTSGNNEQF
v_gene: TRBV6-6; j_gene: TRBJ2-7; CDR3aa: ASSTLGQSEY
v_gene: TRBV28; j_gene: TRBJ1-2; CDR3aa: ASTPGQGVRYGYT
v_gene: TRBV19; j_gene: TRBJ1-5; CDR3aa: ASSQMDRGTGQPQH
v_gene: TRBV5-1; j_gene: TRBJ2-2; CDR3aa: ASSLDTVNTGELF
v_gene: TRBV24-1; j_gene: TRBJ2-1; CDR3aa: ATSDLGQNYNEQF
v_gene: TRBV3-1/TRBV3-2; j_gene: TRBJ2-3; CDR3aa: ASSHGRLAVGTDTQY
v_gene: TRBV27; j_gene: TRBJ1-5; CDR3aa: ASSPDRGGNQPQH
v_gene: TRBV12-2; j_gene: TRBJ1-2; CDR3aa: ASRLVWSQKANYGYT
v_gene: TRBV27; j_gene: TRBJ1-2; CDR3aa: ASSLTGALGYGYT
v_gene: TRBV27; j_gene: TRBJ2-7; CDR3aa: ASSSPGLAVYEQY
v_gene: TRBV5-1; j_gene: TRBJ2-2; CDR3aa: ASSLDSLAVGELF
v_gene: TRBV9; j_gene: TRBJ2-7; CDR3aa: ASSVGPGRDEQY
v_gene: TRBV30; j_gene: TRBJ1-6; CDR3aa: AWSPGQGGSPLH
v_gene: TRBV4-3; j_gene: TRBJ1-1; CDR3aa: ASSPDREAEAF
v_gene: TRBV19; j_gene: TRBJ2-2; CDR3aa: ASSWGQVKAGELF
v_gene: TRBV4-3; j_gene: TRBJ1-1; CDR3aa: ASSPRTGPTYFMNTEAF
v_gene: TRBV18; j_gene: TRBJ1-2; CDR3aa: ASSRLGGADGYT
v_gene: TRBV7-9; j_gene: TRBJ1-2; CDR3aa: ASSGTGTGLGYT
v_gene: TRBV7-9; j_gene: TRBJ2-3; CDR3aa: ASSLPGADTQY
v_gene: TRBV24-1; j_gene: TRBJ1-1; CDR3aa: ATSDTGYPNTEAF
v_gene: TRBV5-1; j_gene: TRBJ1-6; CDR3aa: ASSLIAREGSPLH
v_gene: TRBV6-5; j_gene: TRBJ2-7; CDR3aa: ASMKGTYEQY
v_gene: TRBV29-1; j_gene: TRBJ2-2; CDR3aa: SVSGTGGRNTGELF
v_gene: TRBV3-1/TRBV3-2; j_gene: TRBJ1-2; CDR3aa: ASSQIRANYGYT
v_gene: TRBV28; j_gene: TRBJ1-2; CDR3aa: ASSGPNFDYGYT
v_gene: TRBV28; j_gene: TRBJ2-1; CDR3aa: ASSLGGGVYNEQF
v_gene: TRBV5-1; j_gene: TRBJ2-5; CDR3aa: ASSLSTVQETQY
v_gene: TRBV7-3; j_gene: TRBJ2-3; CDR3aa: ASSPWTSGVGKDTQY
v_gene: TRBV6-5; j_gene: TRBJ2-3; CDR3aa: ASRLVPKGGDTQY
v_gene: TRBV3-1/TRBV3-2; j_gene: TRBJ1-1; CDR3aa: ASSRTPSTEAF
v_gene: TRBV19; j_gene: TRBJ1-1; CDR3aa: ASSRGQVNTEAF
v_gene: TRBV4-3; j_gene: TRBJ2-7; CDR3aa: ASSQDHRMSYEQY
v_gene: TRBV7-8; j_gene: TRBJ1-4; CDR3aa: ASSSQGGLNEKLF
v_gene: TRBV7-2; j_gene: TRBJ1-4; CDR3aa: ASSPRGTGRNEKLF
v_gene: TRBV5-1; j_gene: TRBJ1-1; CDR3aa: ASSLYRGVEAF
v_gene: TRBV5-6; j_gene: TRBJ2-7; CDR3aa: ASSLTGSNSYEQY
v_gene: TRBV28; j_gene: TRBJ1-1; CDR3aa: ASSFDTEAF
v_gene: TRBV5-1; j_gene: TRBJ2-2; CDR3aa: ASSSDRETGELF
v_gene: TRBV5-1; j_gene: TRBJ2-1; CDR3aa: ASSLDSTYNEQF
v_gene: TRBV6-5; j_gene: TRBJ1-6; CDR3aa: ASSRQGDSPLH
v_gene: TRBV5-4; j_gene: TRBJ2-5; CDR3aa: ASSLAGRVQETQY
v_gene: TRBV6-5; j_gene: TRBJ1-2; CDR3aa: ASSYSGSAGYT
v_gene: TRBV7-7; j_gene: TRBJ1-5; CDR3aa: ASSLRAPGQGSDQPQH
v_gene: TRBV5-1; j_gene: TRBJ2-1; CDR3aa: ASSFQGSDEQF
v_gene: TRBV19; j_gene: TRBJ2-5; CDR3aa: ASSDGRGQETQY
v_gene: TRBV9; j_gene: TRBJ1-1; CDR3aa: ASSARETGYANTEAF